The clone carrying this T cell receptor (beta chain) showed up just a few times. Its target is unknown. 60 Vbeta and 13 Jbeta primers were used in PCR. Using immunoSEQ multiplex PCR, the repertoire was profiled, and TCRdb retains in-frame clones only, with some absent. In the table there are 90,000 to 120,000 clones, around three quarters of which are singletons. The sample comes from a study of cytomegalovirus exposure and HLA in healthy donors. Study-level findings and limits: In an earlier analysis, most TCR beta V segments were productive about 87% or about 30% of the time. Analysis was carried out at a later point, and it linked a missense DCLRE1C variant to TCR beta V- and J-gene trimming. Versus the approximately 700-donor mean, an Asian-associated ancestry cluster reportedly showed fewer N-insertions in a later analysis. Rarity marked most TCR sequences, yet some public TCRs occurred in many donors.

After removal of 3 bases from V and 6 bases from J, the junction contained 10 bases not matched to a gene. Germline assignment: CDR1 LNHDA and CDR2 SQIVND (reference sequence). This CDR3 has 16 residues. The sequence came from a woman in her 50s in good health and CMV-seropositive. The chain combines TRBV19 with TRBJ2-2, with 7 bases aligning to TRBD1. Material for sequencing was PBMCs. The CDR3 loop reads CASSMVGGAVAGELFF. CDR3 DNA sequence: TGTGCCAGTAGTATGGTAGGGGGCGCAGTAGCCGGGGAGCTGTTTTTT.